This passage covers 20 T cell receptor beta chains from one sample sequenced in a study of CD8 T cells in Susac syndrome. It was with random hexamers that 0.5 to 1 ug RNA was reverse transcribed. TCRdb re-called the immunoSEQ multiplex PCR reads with MiXCR, one entry per CDR3 protein. The sample records 200,000 to 300,000 distinct CDR3 sequences, around 95% being singletons. Material: CD4+ T cells from PBMCs. Every receptor here comes from a human donor with multiple sclerosis.

The V gene is TRBV6-1, the J gene TRBJ2-2, with D unresolved. CDR1 is MNHNS and CDR2 is SASEGT in the germline V gene. CDR3 length: 14 amino acids. The V and J ends lost 7 bases and 1 base respectively, with 10 bases between them. CDR3 DNA: TGTGCCAGCACACCCCGCATGAACACCGGGGAGCTGTTTTTT. Its protein product is CASTPRMNTGELFF.

This clonotype has only one observation. The rearrangement joins TRBV27 to TRBJ2-1; D is possibly TRBD1 (5 bases). The ends were cut back, 3 bases at V and 2 bases at J, with 17 bases in the middle. The CDR3 runs to 17 residues. Germline lookup yields CDR1 MNHEY and CDR2 SMNVEV (reference sequence). The CDR3 sequence: CASSFLWGGRTYNEQFF. CDR3 nucleotide sequence: TGTGCCAGCAGTTTTTTGTGGGGCGGAAGGACCTACAATGAGCAGTTCTTC.

The CDR3 region is CASSFNRANYGYTF. The CDR3, as DNA: TGTGCCAGCAGCTTCAACCGCGCTAACTATGGCTACACCTTC. The chain is built from TRBV7-9 and TRBJ1-2; D not resolved. V was clipped by 3 bases and J by 0 bases, with 8 bases between them. In germline, CDR1 is SEHNR, CDR2 FQNEAQ (reference sequence). The CDR3 loop spans 14 amino acids.

This sequence joins TRBV4-1 and TRBJ2-1; D possibly corresponds to TRBD2 (6 bases). The CDR3 spans 16 residues. Trimming took off 0 bases at V and 8 bases at J, with 17 bases between the two ends. Germline loops: CDR1 MGHRA, CDR2 YSYEKL. DNA for the CDR3: TGCGCCAGCAGCCAAGATAACGGGAGAATGGGGGATGAGCAGTTCTTC. Its translation: CASSQDNGRMGDEQFF.

This chain joins TRBV7-2 and TRBJ2-2; D remains unclear. The V and J ends lost 3 bases and 4 bases respectively, with 6 bases between them. The germline V gene encodes CDR1 SGHTA and CDR2 FQGNSA. This CDR3 contains 13 residues. CDR3 protein: CASSLLVTGELFF. The CDR3 nucleotides are TGTGCCAGCAGCTTGCTAGTCACCGGGGAGCTGTTTTTT. Using reference TRBV7-2 and TRBJ2-2 for the parts outside the CDR3, the full variable domain is GAGVSQSPSNKVTEKGKDVELRCDPISGHTALYWYRQSLGQGLEFLIYFQGNSAPDKSGLPSDRFSAERTGGSVSTLTIQRTQQEDSAVYLCASSLLVTGELFFGEGSRLTVL.

This clonotype has a single count. The chain joins TRBV29-1 to TRBJ1-1, with TRBD1 matching over 9 bases. There are 12 residues in the CDR3. The V gene end was trimmed by 6 bases and the J gene end by 7 bases; junction bases not matched to a gene: 6. The germline V gene encodes CDR1 SQVTM and CDR2 ANQGSEA. CDR3 in DNA: TGCAGCGTGAAACAGGGGGCCGGTGAAGCTTTCTTT. Amino acids: CSVKQGAGEAFF.

CDR3 in DNA: TGTGCCAGCAGAATAGGCCTAGCCAAAAACATTCAGTACTTC. It translates to CASRIGLAKNIQYF. The V call is TRBV6-2 or TRBV6-3, the J call TRBJ2-4, with no clear D. The CDR3 is 14 amino acids. The ends were cut back, 6 bases at V and 0 bases at J, with 9 bases in the middle. CDR1 and CDR2 (germline): MNHEY, SVGEGT.

This chain uses TRBV2 with TRBJ2-7; 8 nucleotides match TRBD1. V shed 5 bases, J shed 2 bases, and the junction held 8 bases outside the gene matches. The CDR3 is 15 residues long. Germline CDR1 is SNHLY and CDR2 is FYNNEI. The CDR3 is CASSRTGRLTYEQYF. The DNA of the CDR3 is TGTGCCAGCAGTCGGACAGGGCGCTTGACCTACGAGCAGTACTTC.

CDR3 in DNA: TGTGCCACCAGTGAATCGGACAGTGTAAGTGAAGCTTTCTTT. Translation gives CATSESDSVSEAFF. The chain links TRBV24-1 to TRBJ1-1; the D gene is possibly TRBD1 (6 bases). Trimming cost V 4 bases and J 7 bases, with 15 bases left between them. The germline V gene encodes CDR1 KGHDR and CDR2 SFDVKD. This CDR3 contains 14 residues.

The chain has TRBV28 and TRBJ1-2; possibly TRBD1 for D (6 bases). The germline V gene has CDR1 MDHEN and CDR2 SYDVKM. Deletions cut 7 bases from V and 1 base from J, with 16 bases between. CDR3 size: 15 residues. CDR3 nucleotides: TGTGCCAGCAAGGGAGGGGGTATCATTAACTATGGCTACACCTTC. Its translation is CASKGGGIINYGYTF.

Written as DNA, the CDR3 is TGCAGCGTTGAAGATCGGCGACAGGGGAACATATACAATGAGCAGTTCTTC. Its protein product is CSVEDRRQGNIYNEQFF. The chain couples TRBV29-1 to TRBJ2-1; 8 bases line up with TRBD1. J was trimmed by 4 bases and V by 0 bases; bases with no gene match: 11. Germline values: CDR1 SQVTM, CDR2 ANQGSEA. The CDR3 is 17 amino acids.

V and J are TRBV15 and TRBJ2-3; 14 positions match TRBD2. This CDR3 comprises 17 residues. J lost 7 bases, V lost 0 bases, and 6 bases had no gene match. Germline V gene sequence: CDR1 LNHNV, CDR2 YYDKDF (reference sequence). In nucleotides, the CDR3 is TGTGCCACCAGCAGAGACCTGACTAGCGGGGGGGCGCATACGCAGTATTTT. Its translation is CATSRDLTSGGAHTQYF.

The gene calls are TRBV28 and TRBJ2-4; D is possibly TRBD1 or TRBD2 (5 bases each). Trimming cost V 5 bases and J 6 bases, with 11 bases left between them. From germline, CDR1 is MDHEN and CDR2 SYDVKM. CDR3 size: 13 residues. The CDR3: CASSRGGGNIQYF. As DNA, the CDR3 is TGTGCCAGCAGTCGAGGTGGGGGAAACATTCAGTACTTC.

The V call is TRBV25-1, the J call TRBJ2-2; D is unresolved. The germline CDR1 and CDR2 sequences are MGHDK and SYGVNS. V lost 4 bases and J 4 bases, leaving 22 bases between the germline ends. This CDR3 spans 18 amino acids. Here the CDR3 DNA reads TGTGCCAGCAGTGGAGAGAGGTTGGCAGGTGATCCCACCGGGGAGCTGTTTTTT. It encodes CASSGERLAGDPTGELFF.

The gene calls are TRBV7-2 and TRBJ2-5; 8 bases map to TRBD2. CDR3 length: 15 amino acids. Germline V CDR1 and CDR2: SGHTA, FQGNSA. Losses at the gene ends were 7 bases for V and 7 bases for J; bases not matched to a gene: 14. Written as DNA, the CDR3 is TGTGCCAGCAAAACGACTAGCGTCAGTAGAGCGACCCAGTACTTC. The encoded protein is CASKTTSVSRATQYF.

The gene calls are TRBV27 and TRBJ1-5; unclear D gene. CDR3 length: 12 residues. Between the trimmed V and J ends, which lost 10 bases and 1 base, there was a span of 8 bases. Germline CDR1 reads MNHEY; CDR2 reads SMNVEV (reference sequence). CDR3: CATGQSNQPQHF. Here the CDR3 DNA reads TGTGCCACCGGGCAGAGCAATCAGCCCCAGCATTTT.

The chain recombines TRBV6-6 with TRBJ1-1; a weak D match, TRBD1 (5 bases). The germline V and J ends were trimmed by 6 bases and 4 bases, with 12 bases remaining between them. Germline assignment: CDR1 MNHNY and CDR2 SVGAGI (reference sequence). The CDR3 consists of 13 residues. The CDR3 is CASRGEGFTEAFF. CDR3 nucleotide sequence: TGTGCCAGCAGGGGGGAGGGTTTCACTGAAGCTTTCTTT.

This sequence joins TRBV2 and TRBJ2-7; the D call may be TRBD1 or TRBD2 (5 bases each). Trimming shortened V by 8 bases and J by 2 bases, and 10 bases separated the two germline ends. Germline assignment: CDR1 SNHLY and CDR2 FYNNEI. CDR3 length: 12 amino acids. Here the CDR3 DNA reads TGTGCCAGCCGGTCGGGACCCTACGAGCAGTACGTC. This encodes CASRSGPYEQYV.

V gene TRBV11-2 combines with J gene TRBJ1-1; TRBD1 aligns across 9 bases. V lost 5 bases, J lost 4 bases, and 8 bases stayed unmatched. CDR1 and CDR2 from the germline V gene are SGHAT and FQNNGV. The length of the CDR3 is 15 residues. The CDR3 here is CASSAYRGRGTEAFF. In DNA, the CDR3 is TGTGCCAGCAGCGCCTACAGGGGGCGTGGCACTGAAGCTTTCTTT. The full variable domain, with the rest looked up from reference TRBV11-2 and TRBJ1-1, is EAGVAQSPRYKIIEKRQSVAFWCNPISGHATLYWYQQILGQGPKLLIQFQNNGVVDDSQLPKDRFSAERLKGVDSTLKIQPAKLEDSAVYLCASSAYRGRGTEAFFGQGTRLTVV.

The chain joins TRBV9 to TRBJ1-1; TRBD1 is a possible D gene (6 bases). Between the trimmed V and J ends, which lost 2 bases and 0 bases, there was a span of 14 bases. The CDR3 spans 16 residues. CDR1 and CDR2 from the germline V gene are SGDLS and YYNGEE. The DNA for the CDR3 is TGTGCCAGCAGCGTCGCGACAGGAAAAATGAACACTGAAGCTTTCTTT. Translation: CASSVATGKMNTEAFF. Looking up the rest from reference TRBV9 and TRBJ1-1 gives the full variable domain: DSGVTQTPKHLITATGQRVTLRCSPRSGDLSVYWYQQSLDQGLQFLIQYYNGEERAKGNILERFSAQQFPDLHSELNLSSLELGDSALYFCASSVATGKMNTEAFFGQGTRLTVV.